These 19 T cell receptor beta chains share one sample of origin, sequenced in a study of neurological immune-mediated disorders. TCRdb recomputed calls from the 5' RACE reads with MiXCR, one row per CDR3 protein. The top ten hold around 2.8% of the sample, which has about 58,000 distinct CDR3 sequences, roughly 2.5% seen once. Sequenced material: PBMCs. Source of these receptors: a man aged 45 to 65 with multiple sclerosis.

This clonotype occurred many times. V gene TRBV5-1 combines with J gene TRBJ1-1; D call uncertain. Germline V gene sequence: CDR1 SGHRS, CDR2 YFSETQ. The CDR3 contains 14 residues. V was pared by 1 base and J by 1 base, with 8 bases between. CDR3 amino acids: CASSLYPGNTEAFF. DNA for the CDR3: TGCGCCAGCAGCTTGTACCCAGGGAACACTGAAGCTTTCTTT. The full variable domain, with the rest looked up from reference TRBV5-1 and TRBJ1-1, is KAGVTQTPRYLIKTRGQQVTLSCSPISGHRSVSWYQQTPGQGLQFLFEYFSETQRNKGNFPGRFSGRQFSNSRSEMNVSTLELGDSALYLCASSLYPGNTEAFFGQGTRLTVV.

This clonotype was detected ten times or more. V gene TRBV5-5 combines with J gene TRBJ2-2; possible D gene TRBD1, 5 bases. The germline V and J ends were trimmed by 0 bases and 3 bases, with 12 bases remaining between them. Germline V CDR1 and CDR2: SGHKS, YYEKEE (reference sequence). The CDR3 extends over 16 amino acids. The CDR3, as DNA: TGTGCCAGCAGCTTGGGATCCAGGGTGGACACCGGGGAGCTGTTTTTT. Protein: CASSLGSRVDTGELFF.

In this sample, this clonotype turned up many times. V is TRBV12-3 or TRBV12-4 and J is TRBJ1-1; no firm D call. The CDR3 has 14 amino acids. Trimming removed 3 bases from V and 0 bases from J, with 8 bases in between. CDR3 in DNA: TGTGCCAGCAGTTTGCGACACATGAACACTGAAGCTTTCTTT. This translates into CASSLRHMNTEAFF.

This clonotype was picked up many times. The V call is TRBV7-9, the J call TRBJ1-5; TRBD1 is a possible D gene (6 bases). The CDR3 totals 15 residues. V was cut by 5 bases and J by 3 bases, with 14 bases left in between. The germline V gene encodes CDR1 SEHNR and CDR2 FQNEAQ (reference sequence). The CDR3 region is CASSATGAFNQPQHF. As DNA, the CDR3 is TGTGCCAGCAGCGCTACGGGGGCTTTCAATCAGCCCCAGCATTTT.

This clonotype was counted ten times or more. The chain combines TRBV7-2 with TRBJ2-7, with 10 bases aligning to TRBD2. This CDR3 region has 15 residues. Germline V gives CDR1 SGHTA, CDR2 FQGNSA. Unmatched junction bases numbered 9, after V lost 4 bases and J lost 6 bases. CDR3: CASSSNSGGWSEQYF. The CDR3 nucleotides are TGTGCCAGCAGCTCCAATAGCGGGGGGTGGAGCGAGCAGTACTTC.

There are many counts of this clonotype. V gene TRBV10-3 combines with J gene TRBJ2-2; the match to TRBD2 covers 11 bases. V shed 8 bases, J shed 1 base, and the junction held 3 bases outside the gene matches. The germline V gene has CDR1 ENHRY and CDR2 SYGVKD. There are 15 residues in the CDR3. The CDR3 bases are TGTGCCATCCGACTAGCGGGGAGGAACACCGGGGAGCTGTTTTTT. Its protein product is CAIRLAGRNTGELFF.

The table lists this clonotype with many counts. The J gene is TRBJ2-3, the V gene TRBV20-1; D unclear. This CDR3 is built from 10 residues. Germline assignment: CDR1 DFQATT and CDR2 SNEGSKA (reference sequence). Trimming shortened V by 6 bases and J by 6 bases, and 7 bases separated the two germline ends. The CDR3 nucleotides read TGCAGTGCGATAGTGGATACGCAGTATTTT. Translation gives CSAIVDTQYF.

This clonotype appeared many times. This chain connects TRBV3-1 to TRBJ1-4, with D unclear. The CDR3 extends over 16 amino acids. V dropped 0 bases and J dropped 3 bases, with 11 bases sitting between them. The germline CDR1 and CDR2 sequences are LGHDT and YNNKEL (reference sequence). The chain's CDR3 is CASSQDQQLPNEKLFF. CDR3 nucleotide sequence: TGTGCCAGCAGCCAAGATCAACAGCTACCTAATGAAAAACTGTTTTTT.

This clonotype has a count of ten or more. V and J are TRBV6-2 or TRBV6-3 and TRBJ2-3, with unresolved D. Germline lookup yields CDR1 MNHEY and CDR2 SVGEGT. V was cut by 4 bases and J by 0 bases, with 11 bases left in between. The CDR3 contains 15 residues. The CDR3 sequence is CASSSRSLSTDTQYF. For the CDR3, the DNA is TGTGCCAGCAGTTCTAGATCTCTTAGCACAGATACGCAGTATTTT.

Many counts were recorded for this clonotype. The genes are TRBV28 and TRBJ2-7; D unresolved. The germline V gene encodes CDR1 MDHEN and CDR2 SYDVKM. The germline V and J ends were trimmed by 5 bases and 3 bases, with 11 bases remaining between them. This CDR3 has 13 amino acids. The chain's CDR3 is CASSGPPNYEQYF. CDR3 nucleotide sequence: TGTGCCAGCAGTGGCCCCCCTAACTACGAGCAGTACTTC.

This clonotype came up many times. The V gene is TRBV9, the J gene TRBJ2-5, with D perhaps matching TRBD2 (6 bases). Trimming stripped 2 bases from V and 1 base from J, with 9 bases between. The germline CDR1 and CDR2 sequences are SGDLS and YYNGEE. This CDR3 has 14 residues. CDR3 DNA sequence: TGTGCCAGCAGCGTGACGGGAGTCCAAGAGACCCAGTACTTC. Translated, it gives CASSVTGVQETQYF. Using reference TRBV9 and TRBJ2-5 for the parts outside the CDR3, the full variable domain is DSGVTQTPKHLITATGQRVTLRCSPRSGDLSVYWYQQSLDQGLQFLIQYYNGEERAKGNILERFSAQQFPDLHSELNLSSLELGDSALYFCASSVTGVQETQYFGPGTRLLVL.

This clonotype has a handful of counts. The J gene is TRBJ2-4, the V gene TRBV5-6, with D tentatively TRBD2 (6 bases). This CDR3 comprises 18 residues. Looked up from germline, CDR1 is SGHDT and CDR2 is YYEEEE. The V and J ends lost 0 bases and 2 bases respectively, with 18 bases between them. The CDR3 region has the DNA TGTGCCAGCAGCTTGGCGCTCTCGATAGGAGGGACCAAAAACATTCAGTACTTC. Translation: CASSLALSIGGTKNIQYF.

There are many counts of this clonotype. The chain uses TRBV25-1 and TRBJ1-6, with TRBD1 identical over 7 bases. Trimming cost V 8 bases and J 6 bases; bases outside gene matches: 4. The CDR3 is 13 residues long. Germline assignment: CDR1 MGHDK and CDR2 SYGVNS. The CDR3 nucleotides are TGTGCCAGCGGCGACAGGGCTAATTCACCCCTCCACTTT. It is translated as CASGDRANSPLHF.

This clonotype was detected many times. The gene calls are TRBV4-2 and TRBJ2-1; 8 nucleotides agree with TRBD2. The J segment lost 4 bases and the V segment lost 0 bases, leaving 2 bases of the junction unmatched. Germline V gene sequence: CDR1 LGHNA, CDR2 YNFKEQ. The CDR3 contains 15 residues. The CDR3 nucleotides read TGTGCCAGCAGCCAAGATCTAGCGGGTTACAATGAGCAGTTCTTC. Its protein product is CASSQDLAGYNEQFF.

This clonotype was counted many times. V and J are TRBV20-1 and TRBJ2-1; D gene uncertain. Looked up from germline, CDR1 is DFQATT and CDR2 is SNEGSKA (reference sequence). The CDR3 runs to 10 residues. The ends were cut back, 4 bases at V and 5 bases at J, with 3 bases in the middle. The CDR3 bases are TGCAGTGCTACAGACAATGAGCAGTTCTTC. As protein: CSATDNEQFF.

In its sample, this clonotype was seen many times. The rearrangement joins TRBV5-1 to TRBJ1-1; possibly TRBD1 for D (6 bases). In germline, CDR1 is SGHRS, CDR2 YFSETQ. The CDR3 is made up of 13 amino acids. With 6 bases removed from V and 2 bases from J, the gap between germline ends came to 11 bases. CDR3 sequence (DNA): TGCGCCAGCACCTGGGACACTAACACTGAAGCTTTCTTT. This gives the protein CASTWDTNTEAFF.

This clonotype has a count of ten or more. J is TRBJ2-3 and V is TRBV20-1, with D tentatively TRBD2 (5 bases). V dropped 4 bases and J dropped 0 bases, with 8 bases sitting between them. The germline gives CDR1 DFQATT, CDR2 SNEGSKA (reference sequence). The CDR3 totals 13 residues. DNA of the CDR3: TGCAGTGCTACATCGGGGAGCACAGATACGCAGTATTTT. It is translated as CSATSGSTDTQYF.

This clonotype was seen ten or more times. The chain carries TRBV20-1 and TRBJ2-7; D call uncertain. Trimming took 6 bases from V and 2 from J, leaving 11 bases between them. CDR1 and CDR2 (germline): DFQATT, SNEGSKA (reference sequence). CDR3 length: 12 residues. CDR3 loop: CSAKGTTYEQYF. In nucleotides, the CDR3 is TGCAGTGCCAAGGGCACCACCTACGAGCAGTACTTC.

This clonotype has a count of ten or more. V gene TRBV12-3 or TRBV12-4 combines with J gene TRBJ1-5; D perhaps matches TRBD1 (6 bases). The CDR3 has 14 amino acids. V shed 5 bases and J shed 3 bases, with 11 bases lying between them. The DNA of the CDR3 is TGTGCCAGCAGTGAACGACAGGTCAATCAGCCCCAGCATTTT. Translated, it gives CASSERQVNQPQHF.